The 9 T cell receptor beta chains given below trace back to one sample, sequenced in a study of post-analysis software for immune sequencing data. Broader study findings: Included in a set of about five TRBV segments more frequent in patients than controls were TRBV5-6, TRBV5-1 and TRBV20-1.

Libraries were made from TCR beta cDNA, and they carried unique molecular identifiers. TCRdb independently ran MiXCR on the PCR reads; one entry per CDR3 protein. The repertoire holds approximately 350,000 distinct CDR3 sequences, with roughly 35% as singletons. Their cognate antigens are unknown. Sequenced: blood. The receptor source for this set is a girl between 10 and 17 years old with multiple sclerosis.

This clonotype occurred a few times. The chain recombines TRBV20-1 with TRBJ2-1; possible D gene TRBD2, 5 bases. This CDR3 has 12 residues. Per the germline V gene, CDR1 is DFQATT and CDR2 is SNEGSKA (reference sequence). Trimming shortened V by 6 bases and J by 6 bases, and 12 bases separated the two germline ends. The CDR3 loop reads CSATRAGNEQFF. The CDR3 DNA reads as TGCAGTGCAACCCGGGCGGGCAATGAGCAGTTCTTC.

The chain carries TRBV20-1 and TRBJ2-5, with 12 bases fitting TRBD2. CDR1 DFQATT and CDR2 SNEGSKA come from the germline V gene (reference sequence). This CDR3 has 15 amino acids. After removal of 4 bases from V and 2 bases from J, the junction contained 5 bases not matched to a gene. The CDR3 nucleotides are TGCAGTGCTACGACTAGCGGGGGTGGGCAAGAGACCCAGTACTTC. As protein: CSATTSGGGQETQYF.

V usage is TRBV27 and J usage is TRBJ2-1, with 8 bases identical to TRBD2. The CDR3 has 15 amino acids. Germline loops: CDR1 MNHEY, CDR2 SMNVEV (reference sequence). V lost 7 bases, J lost 7 bases, and 12 bases stayed unmatched. This CDR3 is CASMRTGGRKNEQFF. CDR3 nucleotide sequence: TGTGCCAGCATGAGGACGGGGGGGCGCAAGAATGAGCAGTTCTTC.

This clonotype was seen at least ten times. The rearrangement joins TRBV12-3 or TRBV12-4 to TRBJ2-1; no reliable D call. The CDR3 sequence is 13 residues long. Trimming removed 6 bases from V and 2 bases from J, with 8 bases in between. The CDR3 reads CASSLGAYNEQFF. The CDR3 region has the DNA TGTGCCAGCAGCCTTGGGGCCTACAATGAGCAGTTCTTC.

The chain joins TRBV18 to TRBJ2-7; 8 bases match TRBD2. This CDR3 has 15 residues. CDR1 and CDR2 from the germline V gene are KGHSH and LQKENI. Trimming at V came to 1 base and at J to 5 bases, leaving 7 bases not matched to a gene. The DNA for the CDR3 is TGTGCCAGCTCACCACTAGCGGGGTGGGCCAACGAGCAGTACTTC. Protein: CASSPLAGWANEQYF.

The chain combines TRBV12-3 or TRBV12-4 with TRBJ2-7; D ambiguous. The CDR3 sequence is 13 residues long. The V end lost 4 bases, the J end lost 2 bases, and 9 bases lay between the germline ends. CDR3 bases: TGTGCCAGCAGTTCTGGAGTTACCTACGAGCAGTACTTC. As protein: CASSSGVTYEQYF.

V usage is TRBV13 and J usage is TRBJ2-1; tentatively, D is TRBD1 (6 bases). Trimming took off 4 bases at V and 2 bases at J, with 9 bases between the two ends. The CDR3 runs 14 residues. Germline V lookup: CDR1 PRHDT, CDR2 FYEKMQ (reference sequence). The CDR3 DNA sequence: TGTGCCAGCAGCTCAACAGGGCCCTACAATGAGCAGTTCTTC. It translates to CASSSTGPYNEQFF.

The CDR3 DNA reads as TGTGCCAGCTTTGAGGAGAACACTGAAGCTTTCTTT. Amino acids: CASFEENTEAFF. This chain joins TRBV6-5 and TRBJ1-1; D is unresolved. Germline V gene lookup returns CDR1 MNHEY and CDR2 SVGAGI. The CDR3 totals 12 residues. Deletions cut 8 bases from V and 1 base from J, with 8 bases between.

By its share, this clonotype is medium-sized. The chain recombines TRBV4-3 with TRBJ1-2; 8 nucleotides align to TRBD1. V gave up 0 bases and J gave up 7 bases; unmatched junction bases: 7. CDR3 length: 15 amino acids. Germline loops: CDR1 LGHNA, CDR2 YSLEER. The DNA of the CDR3 is TGCGCCAGCAGCCAAGACCGGGACAGGTGGGGTGGCTACACCTTC. This codes for CASSQDRDRWGGYTF.